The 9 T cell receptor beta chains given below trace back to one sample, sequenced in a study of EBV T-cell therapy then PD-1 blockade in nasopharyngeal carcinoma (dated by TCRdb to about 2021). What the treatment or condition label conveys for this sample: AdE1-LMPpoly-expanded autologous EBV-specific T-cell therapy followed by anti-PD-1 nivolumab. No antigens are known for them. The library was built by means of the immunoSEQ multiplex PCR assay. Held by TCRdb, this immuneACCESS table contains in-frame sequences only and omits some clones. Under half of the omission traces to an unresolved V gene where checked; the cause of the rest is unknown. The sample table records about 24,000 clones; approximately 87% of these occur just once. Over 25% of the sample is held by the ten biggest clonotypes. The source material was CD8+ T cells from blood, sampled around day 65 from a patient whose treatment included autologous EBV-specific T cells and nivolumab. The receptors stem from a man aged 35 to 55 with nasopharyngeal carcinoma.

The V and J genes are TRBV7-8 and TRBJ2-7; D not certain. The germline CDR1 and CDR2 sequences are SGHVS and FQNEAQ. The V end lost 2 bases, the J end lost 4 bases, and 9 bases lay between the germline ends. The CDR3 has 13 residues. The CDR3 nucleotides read TGTGCCAGCAGCTTATCTCTGTTTTACGAGCAGTACTTC. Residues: CASSLSLFYEQYF.

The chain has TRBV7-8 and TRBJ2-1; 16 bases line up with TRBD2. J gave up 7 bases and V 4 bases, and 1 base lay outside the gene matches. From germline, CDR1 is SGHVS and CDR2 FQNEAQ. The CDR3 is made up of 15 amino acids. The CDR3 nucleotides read TGTGCCAGCAGCTGGGGACTAGCGGGGGGGAATGAGCAGTTCTTC. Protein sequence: CASSWGLAGGNEQFF.

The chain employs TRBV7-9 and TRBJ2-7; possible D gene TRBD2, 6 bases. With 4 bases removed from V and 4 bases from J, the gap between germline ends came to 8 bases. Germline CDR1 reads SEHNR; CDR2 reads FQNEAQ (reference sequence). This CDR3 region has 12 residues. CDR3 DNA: TGTGCCAGCAGCTCGCGGGGATACGAGCAGTACTTC. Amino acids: CASSSRGYEQYF.

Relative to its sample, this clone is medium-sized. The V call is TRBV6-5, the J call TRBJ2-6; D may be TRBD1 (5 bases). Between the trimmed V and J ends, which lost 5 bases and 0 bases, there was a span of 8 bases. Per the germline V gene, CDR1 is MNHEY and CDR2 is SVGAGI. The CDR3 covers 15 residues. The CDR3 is CASSIDSSGANVLTF. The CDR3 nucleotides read TGTGCCAGCAGTATTGACAGCTCTGGGGCCAACGTCCTGACTTTC.

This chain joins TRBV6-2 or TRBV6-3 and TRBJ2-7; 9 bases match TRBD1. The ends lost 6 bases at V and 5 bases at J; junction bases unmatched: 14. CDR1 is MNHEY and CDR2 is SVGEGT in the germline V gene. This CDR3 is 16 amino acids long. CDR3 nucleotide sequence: TGTGCCAGCAGCCCACGGACAGGGGTCAGGTTCAACGAGCAGTACTTC. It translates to CASSPRTGVRFNEQYF.

CDR3 sequence reads: CASSEFHGGANEQFF. Written as DNA, the CDR3 is TGTGCCAGCAGTGAATTTCACGGGGGGGCAAATGAGCAGTTCTTC. The chain links TRBV6-1 to TRBJ2-1; 8 nucleotides agree with TRBD2. V shed 2 bases, J shed 7 bases, and the junction held 7 bases outside the gene matches. This CDR3 is 15 amino acids long. CDR1 and CDR2 from the germline V gene are MNHNS and SASEGT.

CDR3 amino acids: CASSYGVPYEQYF. The CDR3 DNA sequence: TGTGCCAGCAGTTACGGCGTTCCCTACGAGCAGTACTTC. J is TRBJ2-7 and V is TRBV6-2 or TRBV6-3; D gene uncertain. CDR1 and CDR2 from the germline V gene are MNHEY and SVGEGT. The V end lost 2 bases, the J end lost 2 bases, and 7 bases lay between the germline ends. The CDR3 has 13 amino acids.

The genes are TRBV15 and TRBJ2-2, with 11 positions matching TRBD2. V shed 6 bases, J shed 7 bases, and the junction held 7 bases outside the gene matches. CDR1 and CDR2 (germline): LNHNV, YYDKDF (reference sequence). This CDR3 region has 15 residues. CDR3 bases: TGTGCCACCAGTGTTAGCGGGGGGGATATCGGGGAGCTGTTTTTT. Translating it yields CATSVSGGDIGELFF. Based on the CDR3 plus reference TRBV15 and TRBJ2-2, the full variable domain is DAMVIQNPRYQVTQFGKPVTLSCSQTLNHNVMYWYQQKSSQAPKLLFHYYDKDFNNEADTPDNFQSRRPNTSFCFLDIRSPGLGDTAMYLCATSVSGGDIGELFFGEGSRLTVL.

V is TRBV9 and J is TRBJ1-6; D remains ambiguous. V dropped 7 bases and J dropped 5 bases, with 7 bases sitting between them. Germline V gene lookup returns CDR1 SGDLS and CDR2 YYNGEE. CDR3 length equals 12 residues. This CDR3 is CASQLDNSPLHF. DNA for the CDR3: TGTGCCAGCCAGCTGGATAATTCACCCCTCCACTTT. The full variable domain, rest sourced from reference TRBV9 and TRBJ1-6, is DSGVTQTPKHLITATGQRVTLRCSPRSGDLSVYWYQQSLDQGLQFLIQYYNGEERAKGNILERFSAQQFPDLHSELNLSSLELGDSALYFCASQLDNSPLHFGNGTRLTVT.